This is a list of T cell receptor beta chains from one sample in a study of blood T cell repertoires in COVID-19. Sequencing was performed with immunoSEQ multiplex PCR; in TCRdb, only in-frame clones are kept and a portion is missing. The sample yields some 57,000 clones, 86% seen once. The specimen was peripheral blood. The receptors were gathered from an elderly woman with acute or convalescent COVID-19. The CDR3 runs from the conserved cysteine through the conserved F or W. Each record gives: V gene, CDR3 length, D gene, clone size, J gene, CDR3 protein, CDR3 DNA. The D gene is left open where the match is weak. Part of the rows lack a size; the others show once, few, many or a class for expanded clones.

v_gene: TRBV6-6; len: 14; d_gene: NA; abundance: NA; j_gene: TRBJ2-5; CDR3aa: CASIASDSQETQYF; CDR3nt: TGTGCCAGCATAGCCTCAGACAGCCAAGAGACCCAGTACTTC
v_gene: TRBV30; len: 12; d_gene: NA; abundance: NA; j_gene: TRBJ1-6; CDR3aa: CAWRYPNSPLHF; CDR3nt: TGTGCCTGGAGATATCCCAATTCACCCCTCCACTTT
v_gene: TRBV7-3; len: 18; d_gene: TRBD1; abundance: NA; j_gene: TRBJ2-6; CDR3aa: CASSPTGGPSSGANVLTF; CDR3nt: TGTGCCAGCAGCCCCACAGGGGGCCCCTCCTCTGGGGCCAACGTCCTGACTTTC
v_gene: TRBV3-1/TRBV3-2; len: 17; d_gene: NA; abundance: NA; j_gene: TRBJ2-4; CDR3aa: CASSQDRRWQDKNIQYF; CDR3nt: TGTGCCAGCAGCCAAGATCGTCGGTGGCAGGACAAAAACATTCAGTACTTC
v_gene: TRBV6-4; len: 15; d_gene: TRBD2; abundance: NA; j_gene: TRBJ2-1; CDR3aa: CASSVTSGGVNEQFF; CDR3nt: TGTGCCAGCAGCGTGACTAGCGGGGGGGTGAATGAGCAGTTCTTC
v_gene: TRBV5-1; len: 16; d_gene: TRBD2; abundance: NA; j_gene: TRBJ2-1; CDR3aa: CASSLEPAGGLGEQFF; CDR3nt: TGCGCCAGCAGCTTGGAACCAGCGGGAGGGCTCGGTGAGCAGTTCTTC
v_gene: TRBV16; len: 13; d_gene: NA; abundance: NA; j_gene: TRBJ2-2; CDR3aa: CASSGHRTGELFF; CDR3nt: TGTGCCAGCAGCGGCCATCGCACCGGGGAGCTGTTTTTT
v_gene: TRBV6-5; len: 16; d_gene: TRBD1; abundance: NA; j_gene: TRBJ1-1; CDR3aa: CASSYSWQGASTEAFF; CDR3nt: TGTGCCAGCAGTTACTCGTGGCAGGGGGCAAGCACTGAAGCTTTCTTT
v_gene: TRBV7-9; len: 15; d_gene: NA; abundance: NA; j_gene: TRBJ2-7; CDR3aa: CASSLGAGRVDEQYF; CDR3nt: TGTGCCAGCAGCTTAGGGGCAGGGCGCGTCGACGAGCAGTACTTC
v_gene: TRBV12-3/TRBV12-4; len: 13; d_gene: NA; abundance: NA; j_gene: TRBJ1-2; CDR3aa: CASSFGGAEGYTF; CDR3nt: TGTGCCAGCAGTTTTGGGGGCGCGGAAGGCTACACCTTC
v_gene: TRBV28; len: 12; d_gene: NA; abundance: NA; j_gene: TRBJ2-3; CDR3aa: CASSSQADTQYF; CDR3nt: TGTGCCAGCAGCTCCCAGGCAGATACGCAGTATTTT
v_gene: TRBV24-1; len: 13; d_gene: TRBD2; abundance: NA; j_gene: TRBJ2-1; CDR3aa: CATSVPGGNEQFF; CDR3nt: TGTGCCACCAGTGTCCCCGGGGGGAATGAGCAGTTCTTC
v_gene: TRBV5-1; len: 13; d_gene: NA; abundance: once; j_gene: TRBJ1-3; CDR3aa: CASSPSSGNTIYF; CDR3nt: TGCGCCAGCAGCCCGAGCTCTGGAAACACCATATATTTT
v_gene: TRBV29-1; len: 14; d_gene: NA; abundance: NA; j_gene: TRBJ1-4; CDR3aa: CSVEVWGGNEKLFF; CDR3nt: TGCAGCGTTGAAGTATGGGGCGGAAATGAAAAACTGTTTTTT
v_gene: TRBV5-1; len: 14; d_gene: NA; abundance: few; j_gene: TRBJ2-5; CDR3aa: CASSLDRVRETQYF; CDR3nt: TGCGCCAGCAGCTTGGACAGGGTCCGGGAGACCCAGTACTTC
v_gene: TRBV5-1; len: 16; d_gene: NA; abundance: few; j_gene: TRBJ1-1; CDR3aa: CASSLDASPSVPEAFF; CDR3nt: TGCGCCAGCAGCTTGGACGCTAGCCCCTCGGTCCCTGAAGCTTTCTTT
v_gene: TRBV6-6; len: 15; d_gene: TRBD2; abundance: NA; j_gene: TRBJ2-1; CDR3aa: CASSYDASGSGKQFF; CDR3nt: TGTGCCAGCAGTTACGACGCTAGCGGGAGTGGAAAGCAGTTCTTC
v_gene: TRBV6-2/TRBV6-3; len: 18; d_gene: TRBD2; abundance: few; j_gene: TRBJ2-5; CDR3aa: CASSFLGLAGALQETQYF; CDR3nt: TGTGCCAGCAGTTTCTTGGGACTAGCGGGGGCCCTCCAAGAGACCCAGTACTTC
v_gene: TRBV18; len: 16; d_gene: NA; abundance: NA; j_gene: TRBJ1-5; CDR3aa: CASSPSQVLSNQPQHF; CDR3nt: TGTGCCAGCTCCCCCAGCCAGGTCCTTAGCAATCAGCCCCAGCATTTT
v_gene: TRBV3-1/TRBV3-2; len: 15; d_gene: TRBD1; abundance: NA; j_gene: TRBJ1-1; CDR3aa: CASSQVDRGPSGAFF; CDR3nt: TGTGCCAGCAGCCAAGTGGACAGGGGGCCCAGCGGAGCTTTCTTT
v_gene: TRBV30; len: 14; d_gene: TRBD1; abundance: NA; j_gene: TRBJ1-4; CDR3aa: CASPGQGGNEKLFF; CDR3nt: TGTGCCTCCCCCGGACAGGGAGGCAATGAAAAACTGTTTTTT
v_gene: TRBV30; len: 13; d_gene: NA; abundance: NA; j_gene: TRBJ2-2; CDR3aa: CAGGPSNTGELFF; CDR3nt: TGTGCCGGCGGGCCCTCGAACACCGGGGAGCTGTTTTTT
v_gene: TRBV29-1; len: 13; d_gene: TRBD1; abundance: once; j_gene: TRBJ2-1; CDR3aa: CSVGDRLYNEQFF; CDR3nt: TGCAGCGTTGGGGACAGACTCTACAATGAGCAGTTCTTC
v_gene: TRBV19; len: 16; d_gene: TRBD2; abundance: once; j_gene: TRBJ2-1; CDR3aa: CASSTTSGGAPREQFF; CDR3nt: TGTGCCAGTAGTACGACTAGCGGGGGGGCCCCCCGGGAGCAGTTCTTC
v_gene: TRBV30; len: 14; d_gene: NA; abundance: NA; j_gene: TRBJ1-2; CDR3aa: CAWSVPGGTKGYTF; CDR3nt: TGTGCCTGGAGTGTACCCGGGGGAACGAAAGGCTACACCTTC
v_gene: TRBV23-1; len: 18; d_gene: TRBD2; abundance: NA; j_gene: TRBJ2-5; CDR3aa: CASSQPVSSGGLQETQYF; CDR3nt: TGCGCCAGCAGTCAACCTGTCTCTAGCGGGGGGCTGCAAGAGACCCAGTACTTC
v_gene: TRBV9; len: 15; d_gene: TRBD1; abundance: NA; j_gene: TRBJ1-6; CDR3aa: CASSVLGQGGSPLHF; CDR3nt: TGTGCCAGCAGCGTACTAGGACAGGGAGGTTCACCCCTCCACTTT
v_gene: TRBV19; len: 15; d_gene: TRBD1; abundance: NA; j_gene: TRBJ2-3; CDR3aa: CASLDRAPSTDTQYF; CDR3nt: TGTGCCAGTCTGGACAGGGCGCCCTCCACAGATACGCAGTATTTT
v_gene: TRBV7-9; len: 17; d_gene: TRBD2; abundance: NA; j_gene: TRBJ2-1; CDR3aa: CASSLALPSGRSNEQFF; CDR3nt: TGTGCCAGCAGCTTAGCGCTCCCTAGCGGGAGAAGCAATGAGCAGTTCTTC
v_gene: TRBV6-5; len: 13; d_gene: NA; abundance: NA; j_gene: TRBJ2-7; CDR3aa: CASRPASSYEQYF; CDR3nt: TGTGCCAGCAGGCCCGCTAGCTCCTACGAGCAGTACTTC
v_gene: TRBV30; len: 17; d_gene: NA; abundance: once; j_gene: TRBJ2-2; CDR3aa: CAWSPIGRGGNTGELFF; CDR3nt: TGTGCCTGGAGTCCCATTGGTAGGGGAGGGAACACCGGGGAGCTGTTTTTT
v_gene: TRBV4-1; len: 14; d_gene: TRBD1; abundance: NA; j_gene: TRBJ2-2; CDR3aa: CASRGGENTGELFF; CDR3nt: TGCGCCAGCCGAGGGGGCGAAAACACCGGGGAGCTGTTTTTT
v_gene: TRBV5-4; len: 14; d_gene: TRBD1; abundance: NA; j_gene: TRBJ2-5; CDR3aa: CASSPGTAQETQYF; CDR3nt: TGTGCCAGCAGCCCGGGGACAGCCCAAGAGACCCAGTACTTC